Each of the 8 T cell receptor beta chains below was sequenced from the same sample in a study of T cell responses to AZD1222 COVID-19 vaccine. Libraries were prepared by immunoSEQ multiplex PCR; TCRdb keeps only in-frame clonotypes and omits some of them. Of 120,000 to 150,000 clones in the sample, around 83% were seen once. This specimen was peripheral blood, taken on day 0 of MenACWY control vaccination. The receptors here all came from an adult in good health.

The chain carries TRBV7-9 and TRBJ2-3, with 7 bases identical to TRBD1. Germline-derived CDR1 and CDR2 are SEHNR and FQNEAQ (reference sequence). The CDR3 sequence is 14 residues long. V gave up 8 bases and J gave up 3 bases; unmatched junction bases: 8. Here the CDR3 DNA reads TGTGCCAGCGAGACGGGGACAGCTACAGATACGCAGTATTTT. Translating it yields CASETGTATDTQYF. Full variable domain (outside the CDR3, taken from reference TRBV7-9 and TRBJ2-3): DTGVSQNPRHKITKRGQNVTFRCDPISEHNRLYWYRQTLGQGPEFLTYFQNEAQLEKSRLLSDRFSAERPKGSFSTLEIQRTEQGDSAMYLCASETGTATDTQYFGPGTRLTVL.

This chain links TRBV28 with TRBJ2-3; TRBD1 matches at 8 bases. CDR1 and CDR2 (germline): MDHEN, SYDVKM. V shed 5 bases, J shed 5 bases, and the junction held 6 bases outside the gene matches. The CDR3 runs to 14 residues. The CDR3 spells CASSPGGAVDTQYF. The DNA of the CDR3 is TGTGCCAGCAGTCCAGGGGGCGCGGTAGATACGCAGTATTTT.

This clone was observed a few times. The chain couples TRBV7-2 to TRBJ2-1; TRBD2 matches 10 bases. The CDR3 is made up of 15 amino acids. J gave up 9 bases and V 2 bases, and 7 bases lay outside the gene matches. Germline V gene data show CDR1 as SGHTA and CDR2 as FQGNSA. In nucleotides, the CDR3 is TGTGCCAGCAGCTTAACAGCGGGGGGGCCACGTGAGCAGTTCTTC. Translated: CASSLTAGGPREQFF.

The J gene is TRBJ2-3, the V gene TRBV19; perhaps TRBD2 as D (6 bases). The germline V and J ends were trimmed by 3 bases and 8 bases, with 21 bases remaining between them. The CDR3 runs to 16 residues. Germline-derived CDR1 and CDR2 are LNHDA and SQIVND (reference sequence). The CDR3 DNA reads as TGTGCCAGTAGTATTTTAGGGACCGCCGGGGGACTTACGCAGTATTTT. Translating it yields CASSILGTAGGLTQYF.

This chain joins TRBV12-3 or TRBV12-4 and TRBJ1-3; D is uncertain. The CDR3 contains 13 residues. Trimming left V 6 bases short and J 8 bases short, with 14 bases between. CDR3 coding DNA: TGTGCCAGCAGCCTATTCGGTTCGGACACCATATATTTT. This translates into CASSLFGSDTIYF.

The chain employs TRBV10-1 and TRBJ1-5; no clear D. The germline CDR1 and CDR2 sequences are WNHNN and SYGVQD (reference sequence). The CDR3 has 13 amino acids. Trimming shortened V by 0 bases and J by 5 bases, and 5 bases separated the two germline ends. As DNA, the CDR3 is TGCGCCAGCAGTGAGTCCCCGGATCAGCCCCAGCATTTT. Amino acid sequence: CASSESPDQPQHF.

V usage is TRBV7-2 and J usage is TRBJ1-1, with 8 positions matching TRBD1. V shed 5 bases and J 4 bases; nucleotides not matched to a gene: 9. Germline-derived CDR1 and CDR2 are SGHTA and FQGNSA. This CDR3 spans 15 amino acids. The CDR3 is CASSRRSTGATEAFF. The CDR3 DNA follows: TGTGCCAGCAGCCGCCGATCGACAGGGGCCACTGAAGCTTTCTTT.

J is TRBJ2-5 and V is TRBV6-1; either TRBD1 or TRBD2 may fit D (6 bases each). CDR1 is MNHNS, CDR2 SASEGT, per germline. V lost 3 bases, J lost 7 bases, and 9 bases lay in between. The CDR3 totals 12 residues. CDR3 loop: CASSEGGSTQYF. The CDR3, as DNA: TGTGCCAGCAGTGAGGGGGGCTCGACCCAGTACTTC.